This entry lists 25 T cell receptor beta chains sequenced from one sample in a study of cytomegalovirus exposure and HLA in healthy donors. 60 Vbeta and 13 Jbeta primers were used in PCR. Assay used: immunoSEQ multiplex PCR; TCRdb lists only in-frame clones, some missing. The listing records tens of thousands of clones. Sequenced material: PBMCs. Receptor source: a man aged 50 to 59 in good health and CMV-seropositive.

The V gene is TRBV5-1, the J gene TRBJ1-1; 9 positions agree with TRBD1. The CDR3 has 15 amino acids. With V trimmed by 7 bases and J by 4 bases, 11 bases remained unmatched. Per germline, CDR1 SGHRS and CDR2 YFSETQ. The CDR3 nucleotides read TGCGCCAGCTCCGGGACAGGGCACGGGGCCACTGAAGCTTTCTTT. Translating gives CASSGTGHGATEAFF.

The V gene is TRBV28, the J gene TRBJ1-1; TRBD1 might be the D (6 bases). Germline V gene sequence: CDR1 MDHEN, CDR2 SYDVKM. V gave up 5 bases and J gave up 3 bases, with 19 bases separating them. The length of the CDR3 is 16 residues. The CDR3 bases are TGTGCCAGCAGTCCCCTCGGGGAGGGGGTAGACACTGAAGCTTTCTTT. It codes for CASSPLGEGVDTEAFF. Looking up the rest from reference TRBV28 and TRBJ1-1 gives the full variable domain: DVKVTQSSRYLVKRTGEKVFLECVQDMDHENMFWYRQDPGLGLRLIYFSYDVKMKEKGDIPEGYSVSREKKERFSLILESASTNQTSMYLCASSPLGEGVDTEAFFGQGTRLTVV.

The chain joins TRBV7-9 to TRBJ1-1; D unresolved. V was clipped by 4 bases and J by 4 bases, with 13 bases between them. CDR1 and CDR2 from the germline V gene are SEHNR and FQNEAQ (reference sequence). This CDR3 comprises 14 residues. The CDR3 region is CASSSQPTGTEAFF. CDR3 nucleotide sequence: TGTGCCAGCAGCTCTCAACCGACGGGCACTGAAGCTTTCTTT. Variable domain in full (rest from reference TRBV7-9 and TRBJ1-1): DTGVSQNPRHKITKRGQNVTFRCDPISEHNRLYWYRQTLGQGPEFLTYFQNEAQLEKSRLLSDRFSAERPKGSFSTLEIQRTEQGDSAMYLCASSSQPTGTEAFFGQGTRLTVV.

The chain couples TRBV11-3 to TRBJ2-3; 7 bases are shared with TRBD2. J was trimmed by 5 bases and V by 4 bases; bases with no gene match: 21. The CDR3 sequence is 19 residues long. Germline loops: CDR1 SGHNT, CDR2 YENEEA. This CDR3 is CASSSRQHGAGATGDTQYF. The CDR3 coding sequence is TGTGCCAGCAGCTCGAGGCAGCATGGGGCGGGAGCCACGGGAGATACGCAGTATTTT.

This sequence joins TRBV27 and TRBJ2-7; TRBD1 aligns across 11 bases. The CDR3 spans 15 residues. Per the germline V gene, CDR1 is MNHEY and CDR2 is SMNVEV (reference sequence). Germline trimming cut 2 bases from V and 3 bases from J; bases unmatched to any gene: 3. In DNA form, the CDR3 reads TGTGCCAGCAGTTTACTGGGACAGGGGGGCTACGAGCAGTACTTC. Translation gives CASSLLGQGGYEQYF.

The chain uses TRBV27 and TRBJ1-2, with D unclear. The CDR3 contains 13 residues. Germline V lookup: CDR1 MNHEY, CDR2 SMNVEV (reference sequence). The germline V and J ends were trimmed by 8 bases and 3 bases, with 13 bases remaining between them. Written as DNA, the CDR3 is TGTGCCAGCGGCCAACGCCGTGACTATGGCTACACCTTC. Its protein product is CASGQRRDYGYTF.

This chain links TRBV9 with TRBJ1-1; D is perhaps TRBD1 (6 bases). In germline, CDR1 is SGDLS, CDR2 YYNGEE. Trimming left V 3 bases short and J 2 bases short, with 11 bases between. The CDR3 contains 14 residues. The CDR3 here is CASSAGQTNTEAFF. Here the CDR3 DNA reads TGTGCCAGCAGCGCGGGACAAACTAACACTGAAGCTTTCTTT.

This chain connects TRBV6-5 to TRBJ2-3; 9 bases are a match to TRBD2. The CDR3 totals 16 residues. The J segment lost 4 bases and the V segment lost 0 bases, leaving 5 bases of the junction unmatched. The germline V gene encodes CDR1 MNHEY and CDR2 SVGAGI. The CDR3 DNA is TGTGCCAGCAGTTACTCGTGGGCGGGAGGGCCAGATACGCAGTATTTT. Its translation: CASSYSWAGGPDTQYF.

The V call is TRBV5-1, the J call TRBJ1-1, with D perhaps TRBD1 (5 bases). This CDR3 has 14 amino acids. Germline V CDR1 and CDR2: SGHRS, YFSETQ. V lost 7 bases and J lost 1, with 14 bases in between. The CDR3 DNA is TGCGCCAGCTATTTAGGGGCCGCGAACACTGAAGCTTTCTTT. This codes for CASYLGAANTEAFF.

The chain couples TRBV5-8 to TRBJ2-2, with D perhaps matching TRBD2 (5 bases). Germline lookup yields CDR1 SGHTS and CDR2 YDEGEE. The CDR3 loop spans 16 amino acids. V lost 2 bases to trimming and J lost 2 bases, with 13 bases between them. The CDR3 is CASSFTLDLNTGELFF. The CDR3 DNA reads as TGTGCCAGCAGCTTTACTCTGGACTTAAACACCGGGGAGCTGTTTTTT.

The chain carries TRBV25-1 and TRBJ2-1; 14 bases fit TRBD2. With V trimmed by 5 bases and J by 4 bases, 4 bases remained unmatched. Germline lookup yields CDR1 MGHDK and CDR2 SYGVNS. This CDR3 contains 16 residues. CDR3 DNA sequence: TGTGCCAGCAGTTTGGGACTAGCGGGAGTGTACAATGAGCAGTTCTTC. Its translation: CASSLGLAGVYNEQFF.

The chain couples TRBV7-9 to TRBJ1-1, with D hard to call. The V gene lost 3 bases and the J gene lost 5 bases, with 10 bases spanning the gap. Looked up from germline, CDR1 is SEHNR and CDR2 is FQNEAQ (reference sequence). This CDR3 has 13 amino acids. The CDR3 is CASSFEVVTEAFF. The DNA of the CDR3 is TGTGCCAGCAGCTTCGAGGTTGTAACTGAAGCTTTCTTT.

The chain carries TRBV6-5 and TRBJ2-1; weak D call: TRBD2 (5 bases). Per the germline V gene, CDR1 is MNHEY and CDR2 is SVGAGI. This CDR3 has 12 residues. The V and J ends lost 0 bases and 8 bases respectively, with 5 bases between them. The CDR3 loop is CASSYSRDEQFF. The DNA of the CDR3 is TGTGCCAGCAGTTACTCGCGGGATGAGCAGTTCTTC.

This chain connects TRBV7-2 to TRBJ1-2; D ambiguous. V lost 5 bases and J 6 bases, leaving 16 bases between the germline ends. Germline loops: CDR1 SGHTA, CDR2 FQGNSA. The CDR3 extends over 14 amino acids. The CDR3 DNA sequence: TGTGCCAGCAGCGCGGGTAGTTATGCGAATGGCTACACCTTC. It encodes CASSAGSYANGYTF.

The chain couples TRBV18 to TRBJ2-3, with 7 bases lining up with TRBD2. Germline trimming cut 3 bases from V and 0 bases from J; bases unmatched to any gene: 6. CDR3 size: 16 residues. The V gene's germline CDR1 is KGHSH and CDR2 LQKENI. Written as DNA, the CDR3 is TGTGCCAGCTCACCGACTAGCAGACAAAGCACAGATACGCAGTATTTT. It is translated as CASSPTSRQSTDTQYF.

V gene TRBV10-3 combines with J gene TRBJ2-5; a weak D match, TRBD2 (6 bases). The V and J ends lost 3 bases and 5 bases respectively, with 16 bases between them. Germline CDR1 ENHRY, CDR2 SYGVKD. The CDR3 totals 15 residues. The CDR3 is CAISDRSGVGETQYF. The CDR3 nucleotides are TGTGCCATCAGTGATAGGTCGGGAGTAGGGGAGACCCAGTACTTC.

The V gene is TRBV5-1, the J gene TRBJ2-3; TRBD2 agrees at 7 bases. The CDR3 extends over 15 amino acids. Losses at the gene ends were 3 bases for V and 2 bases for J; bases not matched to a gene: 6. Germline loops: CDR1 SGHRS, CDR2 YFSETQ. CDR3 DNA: TGCGCCAGCAGCTCCGGGGAGGGTTTCACAGATACGCAGTATTTT. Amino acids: CASSSGEGFTDTQYF.

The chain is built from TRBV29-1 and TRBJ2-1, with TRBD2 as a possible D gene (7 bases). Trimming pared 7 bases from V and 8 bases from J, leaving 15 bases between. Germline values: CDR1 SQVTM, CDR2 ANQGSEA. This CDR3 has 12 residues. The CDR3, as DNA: TGCAGCGAAGTAGGGGGGGGCGATGAGCAGTTCTTC. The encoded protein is CSEVGGGDEQFF.

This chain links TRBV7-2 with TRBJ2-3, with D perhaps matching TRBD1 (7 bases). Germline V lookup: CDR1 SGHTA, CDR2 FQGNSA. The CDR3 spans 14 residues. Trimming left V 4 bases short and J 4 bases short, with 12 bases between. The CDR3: CASSSAGGPDTQYF. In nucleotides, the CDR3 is TGTGCCAGCAGCTCGGCAGGGGGGCCAGATACGCAGTATTTT.

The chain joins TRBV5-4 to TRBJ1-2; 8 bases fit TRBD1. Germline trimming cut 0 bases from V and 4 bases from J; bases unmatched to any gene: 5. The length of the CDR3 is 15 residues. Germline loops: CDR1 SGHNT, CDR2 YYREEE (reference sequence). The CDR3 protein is CASSLGTGNVYGYTF. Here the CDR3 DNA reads TGTGCCAGCAGCTTGGGGACAGGGAATGTCTATGGCTACACCTTC.

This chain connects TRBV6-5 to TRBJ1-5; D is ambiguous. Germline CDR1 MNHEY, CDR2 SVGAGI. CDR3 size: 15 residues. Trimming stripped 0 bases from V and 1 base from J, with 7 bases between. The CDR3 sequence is CASSYSAGSNQPQHF. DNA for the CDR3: TGTGCCAGCAGTTACTCTGCGGGGAGCAATCAGCCCCAGCATTTT.

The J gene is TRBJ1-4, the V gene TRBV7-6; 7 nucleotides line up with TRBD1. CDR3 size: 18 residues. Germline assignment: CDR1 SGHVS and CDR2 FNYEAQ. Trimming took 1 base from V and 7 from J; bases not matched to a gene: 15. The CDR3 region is CASSLGAAGGSRLEKLFF. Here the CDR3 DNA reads TGTGCCAGCAGCTTAGGGGCGGCAGGGGGATCCCGACTTGAAAAACTGTTTTTT.

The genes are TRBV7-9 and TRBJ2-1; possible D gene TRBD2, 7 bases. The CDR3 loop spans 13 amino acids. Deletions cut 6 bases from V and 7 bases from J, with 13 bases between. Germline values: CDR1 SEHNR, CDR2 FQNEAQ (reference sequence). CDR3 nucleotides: TGTGCCAGCAGAGGGGAGGGGGGGAATGAGCAGTTCTTC. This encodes CASRGEGGNEQFF.

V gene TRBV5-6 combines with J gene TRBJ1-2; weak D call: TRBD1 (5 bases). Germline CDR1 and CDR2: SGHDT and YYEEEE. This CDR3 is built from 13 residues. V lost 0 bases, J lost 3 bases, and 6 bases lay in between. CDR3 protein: CASSLGGDYGYTF. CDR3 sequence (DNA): TGTGCCAGCAGCTTGGGGGGCGACTATGGCTACACCTTC.

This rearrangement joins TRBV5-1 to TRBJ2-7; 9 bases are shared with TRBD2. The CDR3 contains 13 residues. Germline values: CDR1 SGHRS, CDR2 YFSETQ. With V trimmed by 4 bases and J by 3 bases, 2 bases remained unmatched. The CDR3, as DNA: TGCGCCAGCAGCATTAGCGGGAGCTACGAGCAGTACTTC. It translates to CASSISGSYEQYF.